What follows are 5 T cell receptor beta chains derived from one specimen sequenced in a study of blood T cells in healthy people across ages (dated by TCRdb to about 2015). Library method: 5' RACE. TCRdb names Illumina HiSeq 2500 as the instrument used. A second PCR of roughly 7 to 11 cycles was performed with a sample-barcoded 5' primer and a J-beta primer mix. The public reads were reanalyzed by TCRdb: fastp trimming at Q25, MiXCR alignment, in-frame beta chains only. Here each entry gathers all rows of one CDR3 protein and keeps the most common genes and DNA. This sample is represented by about a million distinct CDR3 sequences; 51% of them were singletons. Jointly, the top ten make up roughly a fifth of the sample. The sample comprised blood. Receptors originate from an older woman in good health.

The genes are TRBV3-1 and TRBJ1-4, with 7 bases identical to TRBD1. CDR3 size: 15 residues. Trimming at V came to 5 bases and at J to 4 bases, leaving 7 bases not matched to a gene. Germline CDR1 LGHDT, CDR2 YNNKEL (reference sequence). In nucleotides, the CDR3 is TGTGCCAGCAGCAGGAGACAGGGTTTTAATGAAAAACTGTTTTTT. Encoded protein: CASSRRQGFNEKLFF.

The V and J genes are TRBV20-1 and TRBJ2-7, with D perhaps assigned TRBD1 or TRBD2 (5 bases each). This CDR3 has 14 residues. Germline assignment: CDR1 DFQATT and CDR2 SNEGSKA (reference sequence). V was pared by 0 bases and J by 3 bases, with 12 bases between. CDR3 sequence (DNA): TGCAGTGCTAGAGAGCTCAGGGAGAACTACGAGCAGTACTTC. Encoded protein: CSARELRENYEQYF.

The rearrangement links TRBV5-1 to TRBJ2-1; TRBD2 is a possible D gene (6 bases). CDR1 SGHRS and CDR2 YFSETQ come from the germline V gene. Trimming stripped 0 bases from V and 4 bases from J, with 14 bases between. The CDR3 is 16 amino acids. The CDR3: CASSLGGTGSYNEQFF. Here the CDR3 DNA reads TGCGCCAGCAGCTTGGGCGGGACGGGGTCGTACAATGAGCAGTTCTTC.

This chain uses TRBV12-3 or TRBV12-4 with TRBJ2-1, with 7 bases aligning to TRBD2. There are 14 residues in the CDR3. With V trimmed by 3 bases and J by 5 bases, 4 bases remained unmatched. The CDR3 loop reads CASSFGTNNNEQFF. In nucleotides, the CDR3 is TGTGCCAGCAGTTTTGGGACTAACAACAATGAGCAGTTCTTC.

This clonotype was observed many times. The V gene is TRBV29-1, the J gene TRBJ2-4; 7 bases are shared with TRBD1. With 7 bases clipped from V and 2 bases from J, the junction kept 8 bases outside the gene matches. Germline V CDR1 and CDR2: SQVTM, ANQGSEA. There are 14 residues in the CDR3. The DNA for the CDR3 is TGCAGCGCCCTGGACAGGCAGTCCAAAAACATTCAGTACTTC. Translating it yields CSALDRQSKNIQYF.